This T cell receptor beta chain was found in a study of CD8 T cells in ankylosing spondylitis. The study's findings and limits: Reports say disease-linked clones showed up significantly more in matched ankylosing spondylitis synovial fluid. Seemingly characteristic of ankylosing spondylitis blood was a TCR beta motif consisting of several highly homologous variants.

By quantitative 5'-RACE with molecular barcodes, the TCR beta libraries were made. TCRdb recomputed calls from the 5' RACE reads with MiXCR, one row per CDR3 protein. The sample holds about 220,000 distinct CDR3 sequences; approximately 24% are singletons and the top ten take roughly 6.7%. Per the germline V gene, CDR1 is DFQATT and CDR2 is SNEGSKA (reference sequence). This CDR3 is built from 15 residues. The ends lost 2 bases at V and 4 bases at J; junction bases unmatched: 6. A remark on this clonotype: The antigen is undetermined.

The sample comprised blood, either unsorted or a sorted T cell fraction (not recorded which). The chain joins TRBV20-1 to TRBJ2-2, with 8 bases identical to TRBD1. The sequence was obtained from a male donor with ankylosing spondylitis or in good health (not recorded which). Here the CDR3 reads CSARSPGGRTGELFF. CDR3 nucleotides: TGCAGTGCTAGATCGCCAGGGGGCCGCACCGGGGAGCTGTTTTTT.